The clone carrying this TCR beta chain came up once. The antigen remains unidentified. The entry originates in a study of T cell responses to AZD1222 COVID-19 vaccine. Study-level findings and limits: Baseline seropositivity characterized only a handful of AZD1222 recipients. The CD4 TCRs associated with vaccination extended across spike and predominated at 160-218 and 743-854. The peak T cell response came first, and repertoires were sampled only after it.

Clones were read by immunoSEQ multiplex PCR, and TCRdb kept only the in-frame ones, dropping some. Among roughly 120,000 clones, approximately 88% were seen once, and the ten largest hold under 6.5%. The sequencing used peripheral blood, collected on day 0 of AZD1222 vaccination. This clonotype was sampled from an adult in good health.

Here the CDR3 DNA reads TGTGCCAGTAGAGGGGGGGACACTGAAGCTTTCTTT. Its translation is CASRGGDTEAFF. The chain recombines TRBV19 with TRBJ1-1; TRBD1 is a possible D gene (6 bases). This CDR3 comprises 12 residues. Germline loops: CDR1 LNHDA, CDR2 SQIVND (reference sequence). The V and J ends lost 6 bases and 3 bases respectively, with 8 bases between them.